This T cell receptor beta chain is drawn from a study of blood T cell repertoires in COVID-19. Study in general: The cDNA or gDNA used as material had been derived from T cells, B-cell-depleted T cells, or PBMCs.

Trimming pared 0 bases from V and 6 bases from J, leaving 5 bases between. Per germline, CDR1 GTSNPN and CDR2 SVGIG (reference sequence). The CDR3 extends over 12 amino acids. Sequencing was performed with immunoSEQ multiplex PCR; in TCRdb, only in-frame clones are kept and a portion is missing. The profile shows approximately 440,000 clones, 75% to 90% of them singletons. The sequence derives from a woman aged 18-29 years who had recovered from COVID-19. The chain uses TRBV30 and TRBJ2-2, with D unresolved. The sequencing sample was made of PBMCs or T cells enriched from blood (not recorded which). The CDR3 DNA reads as TGTGCCTGGAGTGTACTCCCCGGGGAGCTGTTTTTT. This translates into CAWSVLPGELFF.